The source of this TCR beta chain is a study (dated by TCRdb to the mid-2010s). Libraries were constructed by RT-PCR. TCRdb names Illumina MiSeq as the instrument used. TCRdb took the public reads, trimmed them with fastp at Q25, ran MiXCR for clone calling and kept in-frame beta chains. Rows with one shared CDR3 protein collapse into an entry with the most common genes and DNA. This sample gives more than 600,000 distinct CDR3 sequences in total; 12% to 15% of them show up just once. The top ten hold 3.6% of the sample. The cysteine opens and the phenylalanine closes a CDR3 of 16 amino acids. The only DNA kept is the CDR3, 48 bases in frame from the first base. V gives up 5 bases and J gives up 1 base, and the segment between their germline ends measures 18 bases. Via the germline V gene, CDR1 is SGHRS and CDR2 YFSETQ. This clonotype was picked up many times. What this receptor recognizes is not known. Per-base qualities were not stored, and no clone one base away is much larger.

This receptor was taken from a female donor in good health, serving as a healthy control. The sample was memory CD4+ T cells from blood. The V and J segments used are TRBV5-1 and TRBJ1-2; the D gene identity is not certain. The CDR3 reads CASRILDLQINYGYTF. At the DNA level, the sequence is TGCGCCAGCAGAATCCTGGACCTACAGATTAACTATGGCTACACCTTC.